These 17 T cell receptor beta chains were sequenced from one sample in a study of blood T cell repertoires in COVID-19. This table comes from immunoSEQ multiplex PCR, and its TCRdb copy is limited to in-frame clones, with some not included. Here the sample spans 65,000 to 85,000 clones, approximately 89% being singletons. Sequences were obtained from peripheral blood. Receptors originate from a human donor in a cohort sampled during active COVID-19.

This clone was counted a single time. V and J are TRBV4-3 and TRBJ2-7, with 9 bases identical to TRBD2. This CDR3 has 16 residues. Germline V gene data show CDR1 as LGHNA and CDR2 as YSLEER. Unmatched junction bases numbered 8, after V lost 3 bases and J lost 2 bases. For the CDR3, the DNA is TGCGCCAGCAGCCAGAAGATTTTAGCGGGGGCCTACGAGCAGTACTTC. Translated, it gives CASSQKILAGAYEQYF.

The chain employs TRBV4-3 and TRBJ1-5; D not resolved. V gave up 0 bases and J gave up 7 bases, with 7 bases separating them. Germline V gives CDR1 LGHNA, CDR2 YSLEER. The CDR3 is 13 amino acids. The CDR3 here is CASSQDSYQPQHF. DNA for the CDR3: TGCGCCAGCAGCCAAGACAGTTACCAGCCCCAGCATTTT.

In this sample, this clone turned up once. The CDR3 bases are TGTGCCAGTCGTGATAAGGGGCGAAACACCATATATTTT. Its protein is CASRDKGRNTIYF. This chain links TRBV19 with TRBJ1-3; weak D call: TRBD1 (5 bases). V was trimmed by 8 bases and J by 5 bases, leaving 13 bases between them. The CDR3 is made up of 13 amino acids. In germline, CDR1 is LNHDA, CDR2 SQIVND (reference sequence).

The CDR3 spells CASLLLQGANEQFF. In DNA form, the CDR3 reads TGTGCCAGCCTCTTGTTACAGGGGGCTAATGAGCAGTTCTTC. The V gene is TRBV5-8, the J gene TRBJ2-1; 9 bases are shared with TRBD1. CDR3 length equals 14 residues. Trimming removed 7 bases from V and 7 bases from J; junction bases left unmatched: 9. Germline CDR1 SGHTS, CDR2 YDEGEE.

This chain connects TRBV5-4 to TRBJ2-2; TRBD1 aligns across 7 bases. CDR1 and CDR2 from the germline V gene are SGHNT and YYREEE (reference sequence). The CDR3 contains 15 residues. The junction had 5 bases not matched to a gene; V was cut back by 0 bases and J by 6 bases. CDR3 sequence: CASSLGQGISGELFF. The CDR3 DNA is TGTGCCAGCAGCTTGGGACAGGGTATATCCGGGGAGCTGTTTTTT.

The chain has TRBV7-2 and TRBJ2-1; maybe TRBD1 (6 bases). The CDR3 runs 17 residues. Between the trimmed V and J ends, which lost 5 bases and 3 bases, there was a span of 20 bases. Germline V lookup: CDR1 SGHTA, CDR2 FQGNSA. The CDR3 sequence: CASSKAAGTRVYNEQFF. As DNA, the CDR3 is TGTGCCAGCAGCAAAGCCGCCGGGACAAGGGTCTACAATGAGCAGTTCTTC.

The CDR3 is CASKAGGAHYSNQPQHF. CDR3 DNA sequence: TGTGCCAGTAAAGCAGGGGGCGCCCATTATAGCAATCAGCCCCAGCATTTT. The rearrangement links TRBV19 to TRBJ1-5, with 8 bases fitting TRBD1. This CDR3 spans 17 amino acids. Germline assignment: CDR1 LNHDA and CDR2 SQIVND (reference sequence). Trimming at V came to 7 bases and at J to 0 bases, leaving 11 bases not matched to a gene.

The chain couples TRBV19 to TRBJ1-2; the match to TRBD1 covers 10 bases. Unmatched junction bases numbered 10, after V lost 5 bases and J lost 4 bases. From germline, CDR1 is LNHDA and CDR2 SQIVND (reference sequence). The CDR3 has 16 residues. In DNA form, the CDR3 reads TGTGCCAGTAGTTTAAGACAGGGGGCCCTTTCCTATGGCTACACCTTC. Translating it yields CASSLRQGALSYGYTF.

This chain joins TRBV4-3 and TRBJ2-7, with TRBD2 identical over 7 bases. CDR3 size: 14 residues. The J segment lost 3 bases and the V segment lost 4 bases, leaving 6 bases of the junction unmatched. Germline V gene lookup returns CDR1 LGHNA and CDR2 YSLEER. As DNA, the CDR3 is TGCGCCAGCAGCCGATCCCGGACTAGCTACGAGCAGTACTTC. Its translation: CASSRSRTSYEQYF.

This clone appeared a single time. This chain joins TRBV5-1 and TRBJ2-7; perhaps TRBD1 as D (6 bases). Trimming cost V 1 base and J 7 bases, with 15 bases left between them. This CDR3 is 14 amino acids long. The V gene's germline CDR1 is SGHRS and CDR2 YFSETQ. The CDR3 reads CASSLPRQAGEQYF. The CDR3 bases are TGCGCCAGCAGCTTGCCCAGACAGGCAGGAGAGCAGTACTTC.

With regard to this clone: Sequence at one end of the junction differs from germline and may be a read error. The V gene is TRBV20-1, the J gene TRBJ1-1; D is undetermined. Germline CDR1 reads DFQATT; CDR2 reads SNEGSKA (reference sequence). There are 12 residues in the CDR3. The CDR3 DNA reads TGCAGTGCTAGTTCGGGGAACGCTGAAGCTTTCTTT. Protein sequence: CSASSGNAEAFF.

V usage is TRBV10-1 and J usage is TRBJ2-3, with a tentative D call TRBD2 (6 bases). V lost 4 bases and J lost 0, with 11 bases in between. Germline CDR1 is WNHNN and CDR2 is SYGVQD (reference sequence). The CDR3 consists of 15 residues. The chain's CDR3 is CASSGWGTSTDTQYF. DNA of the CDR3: TGCGCCAGCAGTGGATGGGGGACTAGCACAGATACGCAGTATTTT.

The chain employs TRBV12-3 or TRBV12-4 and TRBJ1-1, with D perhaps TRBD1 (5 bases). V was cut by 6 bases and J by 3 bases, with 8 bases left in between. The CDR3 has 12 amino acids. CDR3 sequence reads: CASRSRDTEAFF. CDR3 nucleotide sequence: TGTGCCAGCAGATCCAGGGACACTGAAGCTTTCTTT.

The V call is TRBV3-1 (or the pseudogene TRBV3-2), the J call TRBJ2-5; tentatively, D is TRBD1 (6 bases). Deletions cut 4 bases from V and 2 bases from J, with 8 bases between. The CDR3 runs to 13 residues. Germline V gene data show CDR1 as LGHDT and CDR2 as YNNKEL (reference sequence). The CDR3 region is CASSRTAQETQYF. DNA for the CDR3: TGTGCCAGCAGCCGGACAGCTCAAGAGACCCAGTACTTC.

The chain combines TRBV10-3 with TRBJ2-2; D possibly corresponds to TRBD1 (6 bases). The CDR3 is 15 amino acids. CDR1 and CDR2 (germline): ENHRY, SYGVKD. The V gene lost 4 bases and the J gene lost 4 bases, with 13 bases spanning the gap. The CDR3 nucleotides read TGTGCCATCAGTGTACAGGGATGGACCACCGGGGAGCTGTTTTTT. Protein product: CAISVQGWTTGELFF.

CDR3 loop: CASSQSPIAGGPRDTQYF. The DNA for the CDR3 is TGTGCCAGCAGCCAATCCCCCATAGCGGGGGGACCCAGAGATACGCAGTATTTT. J is TRBJ2-3 and V is TRBV27, with 10 bases that match TRBD2. Germline V gene data show CDR1 as MNHEY and CDR2 as SMNVEV (reference sequence). The J segment lost 5 bases and the V segment lost 6 bases, leaving 17 bases of the junction unmatched. This CDR3 is built from 18 residues.

The CDR3 loop reads CAWGQGRGTEAFF. CDR3 DNA: TGTGCCTGGGGACAGGGTCGAGGCACTGAAGCTTTCTTT. V gene TRBV30 combines with J gene TRBJ1-1, with 8 bases fitting TRBD1. The CDR3 loop spans 13 amino acids. Trimming cost V 5 bases and J 4 bases; bases outside gene matches: 6. Germline CDR1 and CDR2: GTSNPN and SVGIG (reference sequence). Full variable domain (missing parts from reference TRBV30 and TRBJ1-1): SQTIHQWPATLVQPVGSPLSLECTVEGTSNPNLYWYRQAAGRGLQLLFYSVGIGQISSEVPQNLSASRPQDRQFILSSKKLLLSDSGFYLCAWGQGRGTEAFFGQGTRLTVV.